Reported below is one T cell receptor beta chain. The antigen is undetermined. A read error may account for a junction end that differs from germline. This CDR3 spans 19 amino acids. Germline V CDR1 and CDR2: SNHLY, FYNNEI. The data stem from a study of vaccination and CD4 T cells after COVID-19. Treatment here: approximately 10-day PBMC culture with coronavirus spike peptide pools or control peptides (ViraFEST assay). Oncomine TCR Beta short-read sequencing was applied to DNA from cultured CD4+ T cells. MiXCR was run by TCRdb on the PCR reads, yielding one entry per CDR3 protein. There are about 10,000 distinct CDR3 sequences in the sample; 35% to 50% occur only once, and about 35% lies in the top ten.

Sequences were obtained from CD4+ T cells from blood, cultured in vitro. The TCR sequence derives from a human donor who had recovered from COVID-19. This chain uses TRBV2 with TRBJ2-5; 16 bases agree with TRBD2. CDR3 in DNA: TGTGCGAGCAGTTTCGGCTCGGGACTAGCGGGGGGGCTCGGTGAGACCCAGTACTTC. This codes for CASSFGSGLAGGLGETQYF.